This TCR beta chain was identified in a study of blood T cell repertoires in COVID-19. Data came from immunoSEQ multiplex PCR; TCRdb stores just in-frame clones and leaves some out. Among about 38,000 clones listed, roughly 70% were seen once. CDR3 size: 16 residues. The V segment lost 3 bases and the J segment 4 bases; nucleotides outside the gene matches: 9. CDR1 is SGHDT, CDR2 YYEEEE, per germline. This TCR was recovered from a man between 65 and 85 years old with COVID-19, enrolled during active disease. The sequencing input was peripheral blood. The chain combines TRBV5-6 with TRBJ1-5; 8 bases line up with TRBD1. The CDR3 is CASSSWTGRSNQPQHF. Here the CDR3 DNA reads TGTGCCAGCAGCTCTTGGACAGGGCGCTCGAATCAGCCCCAGCATTTT.